The T cell receptor (beta chain) under discussion was sequenced for a study of shared clonotypes between healthy human individuals. Turning to the study itself: CD4 naive and CD4 memory each took three plates per donor, while CD8 naive took two and CD8 memory one. Notes on the study in general: Few donors restricted represented genetic and exposure-history diversity.

Germline V gives CDR1 WNHNN, CDR2 SYGVQD (reference sequence). Trimming took 3 bases from V and 5 from J, leaving 7 bases between them. The CDR3 covers 13 residues. Sorted-subset replicate PCRs used 200 ng DNA, 30,000 or so T cell genomes. How the authors handled the data: Junction-only sequences without quality scores were provided by ImmunoSEQ, so filtering was different. Assay: immunoSEQ multiplex PCR; the TCRdb copy retains only in-frame clones and omits some. The V and J calls and clone size are taken from that table; D and trimming were inferred from the DNA. The sample lists 950,000 to 1,100,000 clones, about 76% occurring once. Notes on this clone: Its cognate antigen is unknown.

The receptor was derived from a man aged 18 to 30 in good health. V gene TRBV10-1 combines with J gene TRBJ1-4; no reliable D call. Sample: memory CD4+ T cells sorted from blood. Noted subset: CD45RA-negative fraction. The CDR3 DNA reads TGCGCCAGCAGTGAAAGGCCAAATGAAAAACTGTTTTTT. Its translation is CASSERPNEKLFF.